The rows below give T cell receptor beta chains drawn from one sample of a study of T cells after yellow fever vaccination. TCRdb re-analysed the 5' RACE reads in MiXCR, keeping a single row per CDR3 protein. In the table there are roughly 330,000 distinct CDR3 sequences, around 6.8% of which are singletons. The sequencing here drew on PBMCs, taken around 45 days after the first yellow fever vaccination. Every receptor here comes from a man in his late teens or twenties who received the YFV17D yellow fever vaccine. CDR3s include the opening cysteine and the closing phenylalanine or tryptophan. The D gene is left open where the match is weak. Clone size is given for some rows only: seen once, a few or many times, or a class if the clone is expanded.

TRBJ2-2	many	-	TRBV29-1	TGCAGCGTTGACAAACTCGACACCGGGGAGCTGTTTTTT	CSVDKLDTGELFF
TRBJ2-1	many	-	TRBV20-1	TGCAGCCGTGGGAGCTCCTACAATGAGCAGTTCTTC	CSRGSSYNEQFF
TRBJ1-2	-	-	TRBV7-2	TGTGCCAGCAGCTTAAGCGGCGGCTTATCCTATGGCTACACCTTC	CASSLSGGLSYGYTF
TRBJ2-2	many	TRBD1	TRBV12-3/TRBV12-4	TGTGCCAGCATAGACAGGGCGGCCGGGGAGCTGTTTTTT	CASIDRAAGELFF
TRBJ1-1	few	-	TRBV7-9	TGTGCCAGCAATGGAGACAGTAACACTGAAGCTTTCTTT	CASNGDSNTEAFF
TRBJ2-3	many	TRBD1	TRBV7-8	TGTGCCAGCAGCTTAGTGAGGGACAGGGGGCGTGAAGATACGCAGTATTTT	CASSLVRDRGREDTQYF
TRBJ2-1	-	TRBD2	TRBV5-1	TGCGCCAGCAGCCGGGGGGGCTACAATGGGCAGTTCTTC	CASSRGGYNGQFF
TRBJ2-1	-	-	TRBV7-9	TGTGCCAGCAGCTTGGGAGAGCAGTTCTTC	CASSLGEQFF
TRBJ2-1	few	TRBD2	TRBV4-1	TGCGCCAGCAGCCCACGTGGGGGTAGCGGGGCGTACAATGAGCAGTTCTTC	CASSPRGGSGAYNEQFF
TRBJ2-7	-	TRBD1	TRBV6-1	TGTGCCAGCAGTGAAATTGGGGGACAGGTCTACGAGCAGTACTTC	CASSEIGGQVYEQYF
TRBJ1-6	few	TRBD1	TRBV9	TGTGCCAGCAGCGTAGCTGAACAGGGGTACAATTCACCCCTCCACTTT	CASSVAEQGYNSPLHF
TRBJ2-3	-	TRBD2	TRBV5-1	TGCGCCAGTAAAGATAGCGGGGGGGCCCCAGATACGCAGTATTTT	CASKDSGGAPDTQYF
TRBJ2-5	few	TRBD1	TRBV7-6	TGTGCCAGCAGCTTACCGGGGATGGGACAGCAAGAGACCCAGTACTTC	CASSLPGMGQQETQYF
TRBJ2-3	few	-	TRBV4-2	TGTGCCAGCAGCCAAGGATTCTCCGGTTATGAAGATACGCAGTATTTT	CASSQGFSGYEDTQYF
TRBJ2-5	few	TRBD2	TRBV5-1	TGCGCCAGCTTCGGACTAGCGGGGGAGGAGACCCAGTACTTC	CASFGLAGEETQYF
TRBJ2-3	-	-	TRBV28	TGTGCCAGCAGTTTTCCGGGGGCGGCGGATACGCAGTATTTT	CASSFPGAADTQYF
TRBJ2-3	-	-	TRBV5-1	TGCGCCAGCAGCTTGGGATTATTTGCGAGCACAGATACGCAGTATTTT	CASSLGLFASTDTQYF
TRBJ1-5	few	TRBD1	TRBV4-2	TGTGCCAGCAGCTCCGACAGGGCTCAGCCCCAGCATTTT	CASSSDRAQPQHF
TRBJ1-1	few	TRBD1	TRBV20-1	TGCAGTGCCCGAGGCGGACAGGGACAAGCTTTCTTT	CSARGGQGQAFF
TRBJ2-2	few	-	TRBV14	TGTGCCAGCAGCCAAGACTGGGCCGGGGAGCTGTTTTTT	CASSQDWAGELFF
TRBJ2-6	-	-	TRBV20-1	TGCAGTGCTAGAGAAGGGTCCGGGGCCAACGTCCTGACTTTC	CSAREGSGANVLTF
TRBJ1-1	few	-	TRBV4-1	TGCGCCAGCAGTCAGGCGGGGTCCACAGGGTACACTGAAGCTTTCTTT	CASSQAGSTGYTEAFF
TRBJ1-5	-	-	TRBV28	TGTGCCAGCAGCGGGGTGGGCAATCAGCCCCAGCATTTT	CASSGVGNQPQHF
TRBJ1-4	-	-	TRBV18	TGTGCCAGCTCACCCGATGCAACTAATGAAAAACTGTTTTTT	CASSPDATNEKLFF
TRBJ1-5	many	TRBD1	TRBV6-1	TGTGCCAGCAGTGGCTCAGCAGGGGGCGCGGGACAGCCCCAGCATTTT	CASSGSAGGAGQPQHF
TRBJ1-1	few	-	TRBV5-8	TGTGCCAGCAGCACCCCAGTGGCGAGGACTGAAGCTTTCTTT	CASSTPVARTEAFF
TRBJ2-2	many	-	TRBV7-2	TGTGCCAGCAGCTTAAGGGGGAACACCGGGGAGCTGTTTTTT	CASSLRGNTGELFF
TRBJ2-3	few	TRBD2	TRBV20-1	TGCAGTGCTGAGAGCGCTAGCGGGGGCACAGATACGCAGTATTTT	CSAESASGGTDTQYF
TRBJ1-6	few	-	TRBV6-2/TRBV6-3	TGTGCCAGCAGTTACCTGGTCAGGGAGTCACCCCTCCACTTT	CASSYLVRESPLHF
TRBJ2-1	few	-	TRBV7-2	TGTGCCAGCAGCTTAGAGGCCGGCCGGCAGTTCTTC	CASSLEAGRQFF
TRBJ1-6	-	TRBD1	TRBV4-3	TGCGCCAGCAGCCAAGATACGGGGCAGGGGGGGAGCTCCTATAATTCACCCCTCCACTTT	CASSQDTGQGGSSYNSPLHF
TRBJ1-2	few	-	TRBV9	TGTGCCAGCAGCGTAGGGCCGGGCACGAACTATGGCTACACCTTC	CASSVGPGTNYGYTF
TRBJ2-2	-	-	TRBV7-2	TGTGCCAGCAGCTTAGTGGTTAGCACCGGGGAGCTGTTTTTT	CASSLVVSTGELFF
TRBJ1-5	many	-	TRBV6-5	TGTGCCAGCAGTTTATCTCGGCTGTTTAGCAATCAGCCCCAGCATTTT	CASSLSRLFSNQPQHF
TRBJ2-6	-	-	TRBV9	TGTGCCAGCAGCGTAAGGATGGGGAATGGGGCCAACGTCCTGACTTTC	CASSVRMGNGANVLTF
TRBJ1-1	few	TRBD1	TRBV6-1	TGTGCCAGCCGGATTACAGGGGGCCACACTGAAGCTTTCTTT	CASRITGGHTEAFF
TRBJ2-5	few	-	TRBV7-9	TGTGCCAGCAGCTTTTGGGCGATCCAAGAGACCCAGTACTTC	CASSFWAIQETQYF
TRBJ2-2	-	-	TRBV29-1	TGCAGCGTTGATGACCTGTACGGGGAGCTGTTTTTT	CSVDDLYGELFF
TRBJ2-3	few	-	TRBV6-1	TGTGCCAGCAGCCTATCGGGGGTGCCTCGGGGAGATACGCAGTATTTT	CASSLSGVPRGDTQYF
TRBJ2-3	-	-	TRBV20-1	TGCAGTGCTAGGCCCTTGGGACCCCTTAGCACAGATACGCAGTATTTT	CSARPLGPLSTDTQYF
TRBJ2-7	many	-	TRBV20-1	TGCAGTGCTAGGGCGGGCGGCGACGAGCAGTACTTC	CSARAGGDEQYF
TRBJ2-3	few	-	TRBV11-2	TGTGCCAGCAGCTACCTGCGGGGGCTTAGGGTTACGCAGTATTTT	CASSYLRGLRVTQYF
TRBJ2-1	few	TRBD1	TRBV11-2	TGTGCCAGCAGTTCATTAGGGGGCTTTCGGGGCTCCTACAATGAGCAGTTCTTC	CASSSLGGFRGSYNEQFF
TRBJ2-5	few	-	TRBV18	TGTGCCAGCTCGGAAGGGGCGGGCACCCAGTACTTC	CASSEGAGTQYF
TRBJ2-1	-	-	TRBV6-1	TGTGCCAGCAGCCCCGGGCAGGGGGGTAACAATGAGCAGTTCTTC	CASSPGQGGNNEQFF
TRBJ2-3	few	-	TRBV5-1	TGCGCCAGCAGCTCGACCGCAGGGGTACCGAACACAGATACGCAGTATTTT	CASSSTAGVPNTDTQYF
TRBJ1-1	-	-	TRBV5-1	TGCGCCAGCAGCCGCACCCATCCCAGGGGTGAGACTGAAGCTTTCTTT	CASSRTHPRGETEAFF
TRBJ1-1	-	TRBD1	TRBV6-1	TGTGCCAGCAATGACAGGGCCGGGGCTGAAGCTTTCTTT	CASNDRAGAEAFF
TRBJ2-7	-	-	TRBV20-1	TGCAGTGCTAGGAGGCATGAGAACCCCTACGAGCAGTACTTC	CSARRHENPYEQYF
TRBJ1-2	few	-	TRBV6-1	TGTGCCAGCAGGGGAATCACAGGTCTATATGGCTACACCTTC	CASRGITGLYGYTF
TRBJ2-5	-	-	TRBV7-3	TGTGCCAGCGCCCCACGGGCAGCAAGACAAGAGACCCAGTACTTC	CASAPRAARQETQYF
TRBJ2-5	many	-	TRBV4-1	TGCGCCAGCAGCCAAGAAGGGGGGCGGGAGACCCAGTACTTC	CASSQEGGRETQYF
TRBJ2-2	few	TRBD2	TRBV19	TGTGCCAGTATCGATCTCGGGGGGGCTTTTGACACCGGGGAGCTGTTTTTT	CASIDLGGAFDTGELFF
TRBJ2-3	few	TRBD1	TRBV5-1	TGCGCCAGCAGCTTGGAAGGGACAGCCACAGATACGCAGTATTTT	CASSLEGTATDTQYF
TRBJ2-4	few	-	TRBV18	TGTGCCAGCTCCGAAGGGGCAGGGTCAGGAAACATTCAGTACTTC	CASSEGAGSGNIQYF